This T cell receptor beta chain was retrieved from a study of cytomegalovirus exposure and HLA in healthy donors. In the PCR, 60 Vbeta and 13 Jbeta primers were used. Measured with immunoSEQ multiplex PCR; TCRdb has only the in-frame clones, and not every one. The top ten hold 1.5% to 2% of the sample, which has around 160,000 clones, around 67% seen once. CDR3 length: 13 residues. From germline, CDR1 is SGHTA and CDR2 FQGNSA. With 5 bases removed from V and 1 base from J, the gap between germline ends came to 6 bases. This TCR was sampled from a woman aged 18 to 35 in good health and CMV-seronegative. The chain links TRBV7-2 to TRBJ1-3; D is unclear. Sequenced input: PBMCs. CDR3: CASSRDSGNTIYF. The CDR3 coding sequence is TGTGCCAGCAGCCGCGATTCTGGAAACACCATATATTTT.